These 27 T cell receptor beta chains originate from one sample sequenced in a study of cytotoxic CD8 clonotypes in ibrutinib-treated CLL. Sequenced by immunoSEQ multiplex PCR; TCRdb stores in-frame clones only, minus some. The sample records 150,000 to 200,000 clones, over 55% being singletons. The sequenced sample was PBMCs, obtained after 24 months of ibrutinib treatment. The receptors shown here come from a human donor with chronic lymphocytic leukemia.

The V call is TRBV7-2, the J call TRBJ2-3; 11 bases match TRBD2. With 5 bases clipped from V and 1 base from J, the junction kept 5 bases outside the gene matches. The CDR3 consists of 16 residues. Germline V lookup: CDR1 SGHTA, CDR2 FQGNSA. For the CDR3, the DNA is TGTGCCAGCAGCCCTAGACTAGCGGGACGCACAGATACGCAGTATTTT. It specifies CASSPRLAGRTDTQYF.

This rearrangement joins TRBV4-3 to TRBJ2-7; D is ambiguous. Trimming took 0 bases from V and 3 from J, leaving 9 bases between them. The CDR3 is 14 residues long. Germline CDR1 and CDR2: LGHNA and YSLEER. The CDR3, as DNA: TGCGCCAGCAGCCAAGATTTGCAGATCTACGAGCAGTACTTC. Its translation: CASSQDLQIYEQYF.

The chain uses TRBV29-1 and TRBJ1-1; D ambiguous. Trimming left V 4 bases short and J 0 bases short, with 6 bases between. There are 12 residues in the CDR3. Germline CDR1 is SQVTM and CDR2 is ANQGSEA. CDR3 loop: CSVARLNTEAFF. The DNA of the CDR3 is TGCAGCGTTGCCAGGTTGAACACTGAAGCTTTCTTT.

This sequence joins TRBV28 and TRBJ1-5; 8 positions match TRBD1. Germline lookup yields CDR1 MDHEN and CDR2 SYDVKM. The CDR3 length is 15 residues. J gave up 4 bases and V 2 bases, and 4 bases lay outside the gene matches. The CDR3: CASSLIGQGNQPQHF. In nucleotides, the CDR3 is TGTGCCAGCAGTTTAATTGGACAGGGAAATCAGCCCCAGCATTTT.

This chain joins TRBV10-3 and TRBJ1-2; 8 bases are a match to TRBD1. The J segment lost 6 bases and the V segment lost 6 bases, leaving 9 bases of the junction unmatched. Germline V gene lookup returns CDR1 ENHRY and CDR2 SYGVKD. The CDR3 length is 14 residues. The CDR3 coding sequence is TGTGCCATCAGCCCGGACAGGGCGGAGAATGGCTACACCTTC. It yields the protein CAISPDRAENGYTF.

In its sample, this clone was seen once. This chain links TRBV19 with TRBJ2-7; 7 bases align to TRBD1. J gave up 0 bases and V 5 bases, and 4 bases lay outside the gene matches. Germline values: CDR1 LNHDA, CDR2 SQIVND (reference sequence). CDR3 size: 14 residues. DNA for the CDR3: TGTGCCAGTAGTCCACAGGGGAACTCCTACGAGCAGTACTTC. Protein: CASSPQGNSYEQYF.

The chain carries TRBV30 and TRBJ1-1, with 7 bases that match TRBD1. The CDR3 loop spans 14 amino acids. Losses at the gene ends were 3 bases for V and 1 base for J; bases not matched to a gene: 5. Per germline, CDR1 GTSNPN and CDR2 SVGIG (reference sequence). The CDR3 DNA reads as TGTGCCTGGAGACCAGGACAGGAGAACACTGAAGCTTTCTTT. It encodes CAWRPGQENTEAFF.

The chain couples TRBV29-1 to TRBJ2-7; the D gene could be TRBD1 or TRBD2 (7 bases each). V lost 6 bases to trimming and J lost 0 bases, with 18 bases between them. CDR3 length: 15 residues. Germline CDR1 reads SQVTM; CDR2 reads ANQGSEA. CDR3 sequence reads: CSVRGAGGVSYEQYF. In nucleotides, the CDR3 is TGCAGCGTCCGAGGCGCAGGGGGGGTCTCCTACGAGCAGTACTTC.

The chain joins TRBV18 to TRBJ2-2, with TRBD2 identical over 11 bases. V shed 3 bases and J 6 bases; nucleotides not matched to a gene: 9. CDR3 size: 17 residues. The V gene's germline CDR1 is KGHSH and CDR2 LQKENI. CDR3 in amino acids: CASSPGLAGQGAGELFF. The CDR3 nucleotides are TGTGCCAGCTCACCCGGACTAGCGGGCCAGGGGGCCGGGGAGCTGTTTTTT.

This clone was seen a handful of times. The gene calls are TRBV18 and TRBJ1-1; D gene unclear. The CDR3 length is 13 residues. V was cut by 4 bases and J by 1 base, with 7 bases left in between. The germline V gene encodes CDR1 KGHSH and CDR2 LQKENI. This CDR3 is CASSLTENTEAFF. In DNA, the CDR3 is TGTGCCAGCTCACTTACCGAGAACACTGAAGCTTTCTTT.

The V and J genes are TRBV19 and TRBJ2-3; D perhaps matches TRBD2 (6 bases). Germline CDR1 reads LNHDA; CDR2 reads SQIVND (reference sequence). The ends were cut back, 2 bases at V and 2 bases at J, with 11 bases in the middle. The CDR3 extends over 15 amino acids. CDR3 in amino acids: CASSIIGGNTDTQYF. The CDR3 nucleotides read TGTGCCAGTAGTATAATTGGCGGGAACACAGATACGCAGTATTTT.

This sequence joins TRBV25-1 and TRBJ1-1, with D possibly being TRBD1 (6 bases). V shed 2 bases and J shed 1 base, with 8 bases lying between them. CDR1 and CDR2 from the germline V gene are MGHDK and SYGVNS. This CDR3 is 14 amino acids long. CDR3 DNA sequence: TGTGCCAGCAGTGAACAGGGGCAGAACACTGAAGCTTTCTTT. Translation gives CASSEQGQNTEAFF.

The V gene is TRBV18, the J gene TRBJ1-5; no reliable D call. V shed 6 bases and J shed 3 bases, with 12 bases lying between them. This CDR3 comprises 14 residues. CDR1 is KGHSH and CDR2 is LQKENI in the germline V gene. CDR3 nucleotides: TGTGCCAGCTCTCCGACGGTACTCAATCAGCCCCAGCATTTT. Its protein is CASSPTVLNQPQHF.

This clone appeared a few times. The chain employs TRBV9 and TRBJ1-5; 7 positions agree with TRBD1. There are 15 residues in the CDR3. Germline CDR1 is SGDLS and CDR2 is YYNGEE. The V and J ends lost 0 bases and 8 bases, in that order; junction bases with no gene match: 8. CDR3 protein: CASSVGQGEVEPQHF. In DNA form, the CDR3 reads TGTGCCAGCAGCGTAGGTCAGGGGGAGGTTGAGCCCCAGCATTTT.

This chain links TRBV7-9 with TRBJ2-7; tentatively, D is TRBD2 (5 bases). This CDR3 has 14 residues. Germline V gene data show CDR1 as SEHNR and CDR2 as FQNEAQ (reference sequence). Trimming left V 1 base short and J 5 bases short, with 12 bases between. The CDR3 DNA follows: TGTGCCAGCAGCTTAGGAGGGAGTATCGACGAGCAGTACTTC. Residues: CASSLGGSIDEQYF.

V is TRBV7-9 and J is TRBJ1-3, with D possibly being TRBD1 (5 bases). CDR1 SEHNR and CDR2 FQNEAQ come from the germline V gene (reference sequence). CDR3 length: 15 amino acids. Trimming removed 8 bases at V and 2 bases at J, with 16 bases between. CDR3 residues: CASDPGGFTGNTIYF. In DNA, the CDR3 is TGTGCCAGCGACCCGGGGGGTTTCACTGGAAACACCATATATTTT.

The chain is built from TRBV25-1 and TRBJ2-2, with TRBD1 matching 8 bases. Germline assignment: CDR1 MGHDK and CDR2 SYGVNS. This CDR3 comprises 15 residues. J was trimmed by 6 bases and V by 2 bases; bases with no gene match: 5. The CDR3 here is CASSEVDRVAGELFF. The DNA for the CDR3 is TGTGCCAGCAGTGAAGTGGACAGGGTGGCCGGGGAGCTGTTTTTT.

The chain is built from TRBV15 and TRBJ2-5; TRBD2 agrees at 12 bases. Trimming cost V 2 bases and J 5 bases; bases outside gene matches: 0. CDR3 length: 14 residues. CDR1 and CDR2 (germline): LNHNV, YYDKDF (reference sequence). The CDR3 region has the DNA TGTGCCACCAGCAGACTAGCGGGGGGGGAGACCCAGTACTTC. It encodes CATSRLAGGETQYF.

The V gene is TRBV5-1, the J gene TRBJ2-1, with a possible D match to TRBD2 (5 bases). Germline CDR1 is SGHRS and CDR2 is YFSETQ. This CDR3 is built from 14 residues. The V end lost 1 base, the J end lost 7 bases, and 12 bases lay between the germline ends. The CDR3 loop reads CASSLLGVGNEQFF. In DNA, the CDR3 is TGCGCCAGCAGCTTGCTGGGAGTAGGGAATGAGCAGTTCTTC.

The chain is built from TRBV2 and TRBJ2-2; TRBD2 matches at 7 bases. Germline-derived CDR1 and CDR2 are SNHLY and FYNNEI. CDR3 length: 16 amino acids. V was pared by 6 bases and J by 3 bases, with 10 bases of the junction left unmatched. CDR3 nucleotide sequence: TGTGCCAGCAGGGGGAGGGGCAGTGTCGACACCGGGGAGCTGTTTTTT. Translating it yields CASRGRGSVDTGELFF.

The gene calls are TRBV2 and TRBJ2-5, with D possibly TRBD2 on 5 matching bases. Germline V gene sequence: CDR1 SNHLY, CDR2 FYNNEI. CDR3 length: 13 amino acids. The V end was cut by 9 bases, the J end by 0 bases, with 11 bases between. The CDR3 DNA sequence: TGTGCCAGGTCTGAGCGGTACCAAGAGACCCAGTACTTC. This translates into CARSERYQETQYF.

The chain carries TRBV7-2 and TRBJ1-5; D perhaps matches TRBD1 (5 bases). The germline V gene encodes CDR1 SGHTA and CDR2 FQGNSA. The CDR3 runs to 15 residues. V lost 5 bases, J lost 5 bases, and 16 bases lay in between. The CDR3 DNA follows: TGTGCCAGCAGCCCCTCCCTGCAGGGCTATCAGCCCCAGCATTTT. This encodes CASSPSLQGYQPQHF.

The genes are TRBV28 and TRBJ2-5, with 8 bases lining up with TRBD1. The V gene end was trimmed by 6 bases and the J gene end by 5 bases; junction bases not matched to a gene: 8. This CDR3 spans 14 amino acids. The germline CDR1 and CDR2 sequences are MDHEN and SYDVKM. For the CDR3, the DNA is TGTGCCAGCAGCTACGACAGGGGTTGGGAGACCCAGTACTTC. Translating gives CASSYDRGWETQYF.

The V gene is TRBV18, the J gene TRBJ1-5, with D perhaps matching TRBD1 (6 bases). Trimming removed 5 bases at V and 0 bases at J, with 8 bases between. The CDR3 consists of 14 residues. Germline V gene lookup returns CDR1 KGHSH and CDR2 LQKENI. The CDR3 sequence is CASSEDSSNQPQHF. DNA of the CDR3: TGTGCCAGCTCAGAGGACAGTAGCAATCAGCCCCAGCATTTT. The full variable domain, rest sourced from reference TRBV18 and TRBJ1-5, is NAGVMQNPRHLVRRRGQEARLRCSPMKGHSHVYWYRQLPEEGLKFMVYLQKENIIDESGMPKERFSAEFPKEGPSILRIQQVVRGDSAAYFCASSEDSSNQPQHFGDGTRLSIL.

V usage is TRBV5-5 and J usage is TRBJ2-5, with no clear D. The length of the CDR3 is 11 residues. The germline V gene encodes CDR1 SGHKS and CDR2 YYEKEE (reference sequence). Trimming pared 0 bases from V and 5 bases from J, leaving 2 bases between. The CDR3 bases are TGTGCCAGCAGCTTGGTTGAGACCCAGTACTTC. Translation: CASSLVETQYF.

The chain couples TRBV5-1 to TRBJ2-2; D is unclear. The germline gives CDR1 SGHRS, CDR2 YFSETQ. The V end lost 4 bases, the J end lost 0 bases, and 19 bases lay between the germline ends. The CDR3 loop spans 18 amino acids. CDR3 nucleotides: TGCGCCAGCAGCCCGGTTGGACCCATCACAGCGAACACCGGGGAGCTGTTTTTT. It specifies CASSPVGPITANTGELFF.

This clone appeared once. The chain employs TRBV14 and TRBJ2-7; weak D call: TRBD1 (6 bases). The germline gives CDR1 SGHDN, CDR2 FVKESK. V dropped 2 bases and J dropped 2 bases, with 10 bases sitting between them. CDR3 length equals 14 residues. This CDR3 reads CASSQSGHTYEQYF. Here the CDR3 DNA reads TGTGCCAGCAGCCAATCGGGACACACCTACGAGCAGTACTTC.